The 5 T cell receptor beta chains below were found in one sample sequenced in a study of blood T cell repertoires in COVID-19. TCRdb's table, derived via immunoSEQ multiplex PCR, lists solely in-frame clones and lacks some. The sample contains around 160,000 clones, 70% to 90% of which appear only once. Sequenced: peripheral blood. These receptors came from a woman aged 55-70 years with COVID-19, enrolled during active disease.

J is TRBJ2-1 and V is TRBV9; D unresolved. V was trimmed by 0 bases and J by 7 bases, leaving 8 bases between them. The germline CDR1 and CDR2 sequences are SGDLS and YYNGEE. The length of the CDR3 is 13 residues. DNA for the CDR3: TGTGCCAGCAGCGTAGGTACCCGGAATGAGCAGTTCTTC. Protein: CASSVGTRNEQFF. The full variable domain, completed using reference TRBV9 and TRBJ2-1, is DSGVTQTPKHLITATGQRVTLRCSPRSGDLSVYWYQQSLDQGLQFLIQYYNGEERAKGNILERFSAQQFPDLHSELNLSSLELGDSALYFCASSVGTRNEQFFGPGTRLTVL.

The genes are TRBV3-1 (or the pseudogene TRBV3-2) and TRBJ1-2, with 8 bases identical to TRBD1. Germline CDR1 is LGHDT and CDR2 is YNNKEL (reference sequence). This CDR3 region has 14 residues. V shed 3 bases and J 8 bases; nucleotides not matched to a gene: 8. CDR3 protein: CASSQGQERGGYTF. The CDR3 nucleotides read TGTGCCAGCAGCCAGGGACAGGAACGAGGCGGCTACACCTTC.

V usage is TRBV19 and J usage is TRBJ1-1, with D possibly TRBD1 on 5 matching bases. Germline V CDR1 and CDR2: LNHDA, SQIVND (reference sequence). CDR3 length: 11 amino acids. CDR3 DNA: TGTTCGAGCGGGGGGGGCACTGAAGCTTTCTTT. Protein: CSSGGGTEAFF. The variable domain in full, with the rest retrieved from reference TRBV19 and TRBJ1-1, is DGGITQSPKYLFRKEGQNVTLSCEQNLNHDAMYWYRQDPGQGLRLIYYSQIVNDFQKGDIAEGYSVSREKKESFPLTVTSAQKNPTAFYLCSSGGGTEAFFGQGTRLTVV.

This chain joins TRBV3-1 (or the pseudogene TRBV3-2) and TRBJ2-7, with 10 bases matching TRBD2. Germline V gene sequence: CDR1 LGHDT, CDR2 YNNKEL (reference sequence). After removal of 0 bases from V and 2 bases from J, the junction contained 4 bases not matched to a gene. The CDR3 is 16 residues long. The CDR3 here is CASSQDLSGGAYEQYF. The CDR3 nucleotides are TGTGCCAGCAGCCAAGATTTGAGCGGGGGGGCCTACGAGCAGTACTTC.

The chain carries TRBV10-3 and TRBJ1-1; TRBD1 agrees at 8 bases. This CDR3 has 14 residues. Germline CDR1 and CDR2: ENHRY and SYGVKD. The J segment lost 4 bases and the V segment lost 5 bases, leaving 6 bases of the junction unmatched. CDR3 coding DNA: TGTGCCATCAGTAACAACAGGGGGAGCACTGAAGCTTTCTTT. Its protein product is CAISNNRGSTEAFF.